Here is one T cell receptor (beta chain) with its context. Its antigen is unknown. The data originate from a study of CXCR3-negative and CXCR3-positive naive CD8 T cells. The study, taken as a whole, reports: Naive cells with CXCR3 showed TRB CDR3s that were more hydrophobic than those in CXCR3-negative naive cells.

CDR3 length: 15 amino acids. CDR1 and CDR2 (germline): SEHNR, FQNEAQ (reference sequence). UMI labels and 5' RACE were used to prepare the TRB cDNA libraries. Using the 5' RACE reads, TCRdb records one entry per CDR3 protein without DNA. The sample data list roughly 63,000 distinct CDR3 sequences. The V gene is TRBV7-9, the J gene TRBJ2-3; the D gene TCRdb calls, TRBD2, cannot be checked with no DNA. The source is a human donor in good health. Some clones in this sample may be carry-over from other donors' samples. The specimen sequenced was naive CXCR3+ CD8+ T cells from blood. As for subset: CD45RO-CCR7+CD27+CD95- naive CD8+ T cells expressing CXCR3 (TNR3+). The CDR3 sequence: CASTQLAGYTDTQYF.